Listed below are T cell receptor beta chains from one sample, sequenced in a study of blood T cell repertoires in COVID-19. Method: immunoSEQ multiplex PCR; TCRdb's copy keeps in-frame clones and lacks some. The table shows 60,000 or so clones, with 80% to 90% occurring only once. Material: peripheral blood. Every receptor here comes from a human donor with active COVID-19. The donor label of this sample is uncertain. Each CDR3 is given with its conserved first and last residue. A D gene is named only where the DNA matches it firmly. Size is stated for part of the rows, as once, few or many counts, or as a class when the clone is expanded.

j_call v_call clone_size d_call cdr3_nt cdr3_aa
TRBJ1-1 TRBV7-2 NA TRBD1 TGTGCCAGCAGCCCTACAGGGGTGATTGAAGCTTTCTTT CASSPTGVIEAFF
TRBJ2-1 TRBV28 NA NA TGTGCCAGCAGTTTAGGCAGGACATACTACAATGAGCAGTTCTTC CASSLGRTYYNEQFF
TRBJ2-1 TRBV9 NA NA TGTGCCAGCAGCGGCGCCCTGAGCGGCGTAGAGGTCCATGAGCAGTTCTTC CASSGALSGVEVHEQFF
TRBJ1-2 TRBV3-1/TRBV3-2 few NA TGTGCCAGCAGCCAATCTTGGCTCAGAAACTATGGCTACACCTTC CASSQSWLRNYGYTF
TRBJ2-2 TRBV30 NA TRBD2 TGTGCCGGGACTAGCGGGGGCCCTTGGGGGGAGCTGTTTTTT CAGTSGGPWGELFF
TRBJ2-7 TRBV21-1 once NA TGTGCCAGCAGCAACGGACAGTGCGAGCAGTACTTC CASSNGQCEQYF
TRBJ2-2 TRBV10-1 NA NA TGCGCCAGCGGCCCCCCGCCGAATACCGGGGAGCTGTTTTTT CASGPPPNTGELFF
TRBJ2-2 TRBV6-2/TRBV6-3 NA TRBD2 TGTGCCAGCAGTTACTTGAGCGGGAATCGAGTCGGGGAGCTGTTTTTT CASSYLSGNRVGELFF
TRBJ1-6 TRBV2 NA TRBD1 TGTGCCAGCAGTGGGACAGGGGTTAATTCACCCCTCCACTTT CASSGTGVNSPLHF
TRBJ2-2 TRBV20-1 NA NA TGCAGTGCGAACCGGGTCGGGGAGCTGTTTTTT CSANRVGELFF
TRBJ2-6 TRBV7-6 NA NA TGTGCCAGCAGCTCCTCCGGGCAGGGATCTGGGGCCAACGTCCTGACTTTC CASSSSGQGSGANVLTF
TRBJ2-7 TRBV7-2 NA TRBD2 TGTGCCAGCAGCTTGACAGACAGACTAGCGGGAGTTTTCGAGCAGTACTTC CASSLTDRLAGVFEQYF
TRBJ2-1 TRBV6-5 NA NA TGTGCCAGCCACTCCTTTGGCAATGAGCAGTTCTTC CASHSFGNEQFF
TRBJ2-5 TRBV2 NA NA TGTGCCAGCAGTGGGGGCGGAGGGGAGACCCAGTACTTC CASSGGGGETQYF
TRBJ2-3 TRBV9 NA NA TGTGCCAGCAGCGTAGTTGACAGGTACACAGATACGCAGTATTTT CASSVVDRYTDTQYF
TRBJ2-7 TRBV6-2/TRBV6-3 NA NA TGTGCCAGCAGTTACTCCCGAGAGGTGGAGCAGTACTTC CASSYSREVEQYF
TRBJ2-3 TRBV20-1 NA NA TGCAGTGCATCGGTGGATACGCAGTATTTT CSASVDTQYF
TRBJ2-2 TRBV6-4 few NA TGTGCCAGCAGTACAGCCAACACCGGGGAGCTGTTTTTT CASSTANTGELFF
TRBJ2-5 TRBV27 NA NA TGTGCCAGCAGTTTATGGGCAGGGATAGAGACCCAGTACTTC CASSLWAGIETQYF